This T cell receptor (beta chain) was identified during a study of blood T cell repertoires in COVID-19. Study as a whole: Italy, Spain and the United States were the sources of the convalescent and acute COVID-19 samples. T cells, B-cell-depleted T cells, or PBMCs supplied cDNA or gDNA.

V lost 4 bases and J 1 base, leaving 11 bases between the germline ends. The germline V gene encodes CDR1 SGHDN and CDR2 FVKESK. The CDR3 consists of 14 residues. Per the original methods: Amplification of reference gene primers provided the estimated nucleated cell counts. Using immunoSEQ multiplex PCR, the repertoire was profiled, and TCRdb retains in-frame clones only, with some absent. V and J calls and clone size are copied from that table; D and trimming were computed from the DNA. The table records around 260,000 clones, approximately 83% of them present only once. The material sequenced was peripheral blood. The sequence was obtained from a woman between 45 and 65 years old who had recovered from COVID-19. This chain connects TRBV14 to TRBJ2-7; D unresolved. The CDR3 DNA follows: TGTGCCAGCAGCCCGCCGCATGCGTCCTACGAGCAGTACTTC. It specifies CASSPPHASYEQYF.